This TCR beta chain was recovered during a study of shared clonotypes between healthy human individuals. Study overall: Contributing individuals were two females and three males aged 18 to 49. Researchers assigned three CD4 naive, three CD4 memory, two CD8 naive and one CD8 memory plate to each donor. Study-level points and caveats: Enrolling few donors narrowed the genetic and exposure-history diversity that was represented.

As for this clone: What it binds is not known.

Data came from immunoSEQ multiplex PCR; TCRdb stores just in-frame clones and leaves some out. Among approximately 1,000,000 clones, 75% to 80% were seen once, and the ten largest hold around 0.47%. Germline V gene data show CDR1 as MDHEN and CDR2 as SYDVKM. The junction had 7 bases not matched to a gene; V was cut back by 7 bases and J by 11 bases. The CDR3 is made up of 12 amino acids. The receptor's source is a man between 18 and 35 years old in good health. Some clones in this sample may be carry-over from other donors' samples. Sequenced material: memory CD4+ T cells from PBMCs. Described subset: CD45RA-negative fraction. V is TRBV28 and J is TRBJ1-1, with TRBD1 matching 10 bases. The CDR3 DNA sequence: TGTGCCAGCAATCAACCGGGACAGGGGGCTTTCTTT. Translating it yields CASNQPGQGAFF.